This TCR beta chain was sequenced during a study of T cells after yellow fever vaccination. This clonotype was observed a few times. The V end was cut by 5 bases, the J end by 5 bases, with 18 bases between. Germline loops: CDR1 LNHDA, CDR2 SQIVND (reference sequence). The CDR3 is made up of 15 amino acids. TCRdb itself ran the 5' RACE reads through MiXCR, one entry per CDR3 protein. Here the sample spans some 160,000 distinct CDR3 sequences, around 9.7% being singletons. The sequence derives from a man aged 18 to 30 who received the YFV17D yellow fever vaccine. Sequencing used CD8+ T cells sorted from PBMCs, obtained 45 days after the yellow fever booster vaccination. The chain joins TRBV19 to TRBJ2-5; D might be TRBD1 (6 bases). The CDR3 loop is CASSSGTRKAETQYF. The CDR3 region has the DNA TGTGCCAGTAGTTCCGGGACAAGAAAGGCTGAGACCCAGTACTTC.